This T cell receptor (beta chain) was sequenced in a study of metastatic and nonmetastatic thyroid tumors. TCRdb re-processed the PCR reads through MiXCR. The table shows approximately 25,000 clones, with about 26% occurring only once. This clone was observed many times. All patients were treatment-naive before thyroid surgery. The CDR3 sequence is 11 residues long. Germline loops: CDR1 MNHEY, CDR2 SMNVEV (reference sequence). Between the trimmed V and J ends, which lost 8 bases and 8 bases, there was a span of 11 bases. This receptor was identified in a male donor with papillary thyroid cancer or a benign thyroid nodule (not recorded which). Some clones in this sample may be carry-over from other donors' samples. The source material was blood. The rearrangement uses TRBV27 and TRBJ2-3, with D maybe TRBD2 (7 bases). The CDR3 DNA sequence: TGTGCCAGCTCCCGGGGGGCTACGCAGTATTTT. Protein product: CASSRGATQYF.